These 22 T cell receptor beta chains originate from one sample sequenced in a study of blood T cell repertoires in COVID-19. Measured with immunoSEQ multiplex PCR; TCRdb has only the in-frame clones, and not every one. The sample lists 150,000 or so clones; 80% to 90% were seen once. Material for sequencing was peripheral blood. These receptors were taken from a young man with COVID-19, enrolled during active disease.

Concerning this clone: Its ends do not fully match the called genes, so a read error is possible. As DNA, the CDR3 is TGTGCCAGCAGTCAAGGGACAAACACTGAAGCTTTCTTT. This sequence encodes CASSQGTNTEAFF. This chain connects TRBV4-2 to TRBJ1-1; the D gene is possibly TRBD1 (6 bases). The CDR3 totals 13 residues. In germline, CDR1 is LGHNA, CDR2 YNFKEQ.

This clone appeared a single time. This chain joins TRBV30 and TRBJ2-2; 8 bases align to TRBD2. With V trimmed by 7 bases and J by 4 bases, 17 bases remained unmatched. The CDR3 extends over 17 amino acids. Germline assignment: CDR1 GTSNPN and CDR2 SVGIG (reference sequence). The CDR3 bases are TGTGCCTTTCCCCTAATTAGCGGGACCCCCTTCACCGGGGAGCTGTTTTTT. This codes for CAFPLISGTPFTGELFF. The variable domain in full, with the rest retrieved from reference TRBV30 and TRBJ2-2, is SQTIHQWPATLVQPVGSPLSLECTVEGTSNPNLYWYRQAAGRGLQLLFYSVGIGQISSEVPQNLSASRPQDRQFILSSKKLLLSDSGFYLCAFPLISGTPFTGELFFGEGSRLTVL.

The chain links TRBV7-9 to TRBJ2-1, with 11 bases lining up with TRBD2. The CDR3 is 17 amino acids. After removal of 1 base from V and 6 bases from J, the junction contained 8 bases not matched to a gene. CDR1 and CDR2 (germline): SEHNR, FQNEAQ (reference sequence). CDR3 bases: TGTGCCAGCAGCTTAGGGTTTAGCGGGAGGGCGGTCAATGAGCAGTTCTTC. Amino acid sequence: CASSLGFSGRAVNEQFF.

CDR3 loop: CASRTSGRAVDYEQYF. In DNA, the CDR3 is TGTGCCAGCCGGACTAGCGGGAGGGCCGTAGACTACGAGCAGTACTTC. J is TRBJ2-7 and V is TRBV28; TRBD2 agrees at 15 bases. Germline values: CDR1 MDHEN, CDR2 SYDVKM. Trimming took 8 bases from V and 3 from J; bases not matched to a gene: 8. This CDR3 contains 16 residues.

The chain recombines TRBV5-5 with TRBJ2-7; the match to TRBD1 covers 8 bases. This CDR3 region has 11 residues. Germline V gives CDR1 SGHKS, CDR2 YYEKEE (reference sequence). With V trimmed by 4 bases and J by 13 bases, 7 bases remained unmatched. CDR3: CASSVATGVYF. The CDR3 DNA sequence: TGTGCCAGCAGCGTGGCGACAGGGGTTTACTTC.

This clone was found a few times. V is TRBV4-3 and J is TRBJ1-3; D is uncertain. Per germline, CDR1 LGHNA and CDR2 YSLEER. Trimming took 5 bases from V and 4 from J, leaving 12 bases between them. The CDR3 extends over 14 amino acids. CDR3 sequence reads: CASSTTVTGNTIYF. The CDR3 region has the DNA TGCGCCAGCAGCACAACAGTGACCGGAAACACCATATATTTT.

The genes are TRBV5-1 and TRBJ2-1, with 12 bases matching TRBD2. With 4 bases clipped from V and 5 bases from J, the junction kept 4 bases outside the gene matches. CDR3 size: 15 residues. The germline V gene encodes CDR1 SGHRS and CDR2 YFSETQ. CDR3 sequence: CASSLSSGRDNEQFF. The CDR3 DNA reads TGCGCCAGCAGCCTCTCTAGCGGGAGGGACAATGAGCAGTTCTTC.

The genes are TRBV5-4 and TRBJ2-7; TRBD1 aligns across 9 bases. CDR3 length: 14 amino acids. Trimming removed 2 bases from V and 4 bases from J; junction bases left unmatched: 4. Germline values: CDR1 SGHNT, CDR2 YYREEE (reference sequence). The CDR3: CASSLGTGLYEQYF. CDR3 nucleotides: TGTGCCAGCAGCTTAGGGACAGGGTTGTACGAGCAGTACTTC.

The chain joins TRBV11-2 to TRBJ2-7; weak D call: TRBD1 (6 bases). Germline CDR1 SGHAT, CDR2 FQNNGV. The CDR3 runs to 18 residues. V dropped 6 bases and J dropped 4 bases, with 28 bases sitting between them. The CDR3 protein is CASSSSGALRVRFYEQYF. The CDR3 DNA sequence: TGTGCCAGCAGTTCCTCAGGGGCTCTTCGAGTAAGGTTTTACGAGCAGTACTTC. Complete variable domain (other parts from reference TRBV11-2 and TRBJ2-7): EAGVAQSPRYKIIEKRQSVAFWCNPISGHATLYWYQQILGQGPKLLIQFQNNGVVDDSQLPKDRFSAERLKGVDSTLKIQPAKLEDSAVYLCASSSSGALRVRFYEQYFGPGTRLTVT.

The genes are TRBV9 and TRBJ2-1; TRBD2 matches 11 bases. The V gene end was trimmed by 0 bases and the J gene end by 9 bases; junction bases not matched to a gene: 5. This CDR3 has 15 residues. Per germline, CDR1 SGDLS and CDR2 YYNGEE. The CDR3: CASSVATSGSAEQFF. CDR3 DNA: TGTGCCAGCAGCGTAGCTACTAGCGGGAGTGCTGAGCAGTTCTTC. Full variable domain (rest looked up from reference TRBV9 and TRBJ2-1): DSGVTQTPKHLITATGQRVTLRCSPRSGDLSVYWYQQSLDQGLQFLIQYYNGEERAKGNILERFSAQQFPDLHSELNLSSLELGDSALYFCASSVATSGSAEQFFGPGTRLTVL.

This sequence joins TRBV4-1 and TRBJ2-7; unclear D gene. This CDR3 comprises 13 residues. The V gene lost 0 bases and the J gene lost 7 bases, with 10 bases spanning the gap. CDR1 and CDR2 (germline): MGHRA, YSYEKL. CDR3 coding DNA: TGCGCCAGCAGCCAAGACCTTAGTAGAGAGCAGTACTTC. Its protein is CASSQDLSREQYF.

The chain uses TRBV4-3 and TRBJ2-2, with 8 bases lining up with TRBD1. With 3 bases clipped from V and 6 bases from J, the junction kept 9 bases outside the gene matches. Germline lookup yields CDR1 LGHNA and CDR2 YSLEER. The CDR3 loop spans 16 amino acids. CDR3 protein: CASSQSPRQGSGELFF. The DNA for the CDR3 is TGCGCCAGCAGCCAGAGCCCGAGACAGGGGTCCGGGGAGCTGTTTTTT.

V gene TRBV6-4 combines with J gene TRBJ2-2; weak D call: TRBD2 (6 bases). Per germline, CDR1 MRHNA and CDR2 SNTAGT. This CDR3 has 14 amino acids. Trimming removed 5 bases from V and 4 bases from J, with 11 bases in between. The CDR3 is CASSREFGTGELFF. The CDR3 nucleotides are TGTGCCAGCAGTCGGGAGTTCGGCACCGGGGAGCTGTTTTTT.

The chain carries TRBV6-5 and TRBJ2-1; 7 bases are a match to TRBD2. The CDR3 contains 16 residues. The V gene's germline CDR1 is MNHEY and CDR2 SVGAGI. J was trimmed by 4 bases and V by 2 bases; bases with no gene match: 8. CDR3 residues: CASSYPRQRGYNEQFF. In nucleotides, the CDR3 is TGTGCCAGCAGTTACCCTAGGCAGCGGGGTTACAATGAGCAGTTCTTC.

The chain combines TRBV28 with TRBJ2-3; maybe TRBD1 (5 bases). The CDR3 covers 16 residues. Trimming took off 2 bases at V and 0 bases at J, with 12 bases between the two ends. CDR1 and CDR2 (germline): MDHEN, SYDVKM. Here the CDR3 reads CASSLEGRDSTDTQYF. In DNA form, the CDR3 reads TGTGCCAGCAGTTTAGAAGGCAGGGATAGCACAGATACGCAGTATTTT.

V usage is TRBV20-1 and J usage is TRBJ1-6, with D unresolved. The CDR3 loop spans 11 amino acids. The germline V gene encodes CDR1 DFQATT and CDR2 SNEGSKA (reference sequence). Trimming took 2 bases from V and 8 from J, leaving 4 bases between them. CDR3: CSARRDSPLHF. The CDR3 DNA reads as TGCAGTGCTAGACGAGATTCACCCCTCCACTTT.

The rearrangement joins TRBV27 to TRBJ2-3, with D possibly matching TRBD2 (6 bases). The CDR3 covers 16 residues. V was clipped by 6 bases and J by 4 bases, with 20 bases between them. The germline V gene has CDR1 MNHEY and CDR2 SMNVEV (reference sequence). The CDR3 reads CASRGGAARSPDTQYF. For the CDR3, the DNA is TGTGCCAGCAGGGGAGGAGCTGCCAGGTCCCCAGATACGCAGTATTTT.

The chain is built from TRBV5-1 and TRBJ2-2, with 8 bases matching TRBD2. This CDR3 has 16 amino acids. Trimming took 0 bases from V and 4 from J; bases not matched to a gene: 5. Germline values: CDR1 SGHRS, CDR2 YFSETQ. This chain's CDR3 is CASSLGTGTSTGELFF. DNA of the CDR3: TGCGCCAGCAGCTTGGGGACCGGGACTAGCACCGGGGAGCTGTTTTTT.

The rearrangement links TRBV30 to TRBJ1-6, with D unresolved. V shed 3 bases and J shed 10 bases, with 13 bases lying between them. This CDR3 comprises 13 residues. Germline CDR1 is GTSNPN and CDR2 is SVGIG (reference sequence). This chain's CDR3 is CAWRDSPRSPLHF. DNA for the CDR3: TGTGCCTGGAGAGATTCCCCGCGCTCACCCCTCCACTTT.

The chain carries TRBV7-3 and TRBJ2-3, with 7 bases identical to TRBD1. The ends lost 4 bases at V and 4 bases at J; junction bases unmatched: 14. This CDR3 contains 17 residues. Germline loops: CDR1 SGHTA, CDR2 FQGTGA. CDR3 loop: CASSYARTGQGADTQYF. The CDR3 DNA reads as TGTGCCAGCAGCTACGCCCGGACAGGCCAAGGGGCAGATACGCAGTATTTT.

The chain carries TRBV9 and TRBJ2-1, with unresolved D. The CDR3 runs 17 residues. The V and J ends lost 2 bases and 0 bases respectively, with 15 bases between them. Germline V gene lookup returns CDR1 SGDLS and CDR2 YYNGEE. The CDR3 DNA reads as TGTGCCAGCAGCGTCTTTGAGAGAACTCGCTCCTACAATGAGCAGTTCTTC. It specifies CASSVFERTRSYNEQFF.

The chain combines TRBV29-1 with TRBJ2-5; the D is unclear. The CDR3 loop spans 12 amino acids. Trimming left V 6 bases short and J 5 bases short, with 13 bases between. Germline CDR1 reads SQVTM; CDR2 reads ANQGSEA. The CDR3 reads CSVSPGRETQYF. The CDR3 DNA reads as TGCAGCGTATCTCCAGGAAGGGAGACCCAGTACTTC.